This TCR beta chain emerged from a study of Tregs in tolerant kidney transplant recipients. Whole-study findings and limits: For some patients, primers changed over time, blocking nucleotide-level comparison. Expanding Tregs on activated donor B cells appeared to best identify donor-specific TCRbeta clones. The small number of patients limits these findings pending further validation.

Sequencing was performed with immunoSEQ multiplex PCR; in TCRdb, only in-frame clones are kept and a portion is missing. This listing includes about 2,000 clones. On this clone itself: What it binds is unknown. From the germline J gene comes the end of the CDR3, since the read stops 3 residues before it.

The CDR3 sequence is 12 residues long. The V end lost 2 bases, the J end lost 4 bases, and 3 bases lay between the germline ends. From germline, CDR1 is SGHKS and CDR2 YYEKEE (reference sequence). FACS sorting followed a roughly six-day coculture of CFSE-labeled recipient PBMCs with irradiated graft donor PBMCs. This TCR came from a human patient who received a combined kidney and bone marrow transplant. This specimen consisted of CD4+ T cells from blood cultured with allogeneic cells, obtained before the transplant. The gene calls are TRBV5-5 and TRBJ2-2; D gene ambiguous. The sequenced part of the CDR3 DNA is TGTGCCAGCAGCTTCCTCACCGGGGAG. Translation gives CASSFLTGE. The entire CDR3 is CASSFLTGELFF.